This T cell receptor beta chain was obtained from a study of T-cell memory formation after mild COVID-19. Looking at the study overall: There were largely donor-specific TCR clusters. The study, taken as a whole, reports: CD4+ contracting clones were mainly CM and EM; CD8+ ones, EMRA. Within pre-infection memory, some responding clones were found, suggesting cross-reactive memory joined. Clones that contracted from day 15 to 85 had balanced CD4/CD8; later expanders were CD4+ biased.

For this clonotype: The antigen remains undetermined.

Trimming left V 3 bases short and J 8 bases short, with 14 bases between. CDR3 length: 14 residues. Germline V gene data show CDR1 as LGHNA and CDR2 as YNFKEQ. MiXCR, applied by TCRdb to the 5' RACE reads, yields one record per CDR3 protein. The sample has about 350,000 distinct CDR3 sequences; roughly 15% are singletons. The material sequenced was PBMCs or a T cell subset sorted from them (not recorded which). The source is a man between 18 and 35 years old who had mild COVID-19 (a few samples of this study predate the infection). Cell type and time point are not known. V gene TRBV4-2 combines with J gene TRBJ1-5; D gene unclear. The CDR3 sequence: CASSQPGSPEPQHF. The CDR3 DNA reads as TGTGCCAGCAGCCAGCCCGGGTCCCCGGAGCCCCAGCATTTT.